Described below is a single TCR beta chain sequence and its context. Its antigen is unknown. These data are taken from a study of shared clonotypes between healthy human individuals. Points from the study as a whole: Represented diversity, genetic and exposure-history alike, was limited by few donors. Large depth notwithstanding, sorted-subset sequencing proved incomplete by rarefaction.

CD45RO negativity and positive selection for CCR7 defined naive CD8 cells, a population that excluded terminally differentiated effector memory CD45RA+ cells. The DNA input per sorted-subset replicate PCR was 150 to 200 ng, corresponding to tens of thousands of T cell genomes. Method: immunoSEQ multiplex PCR; TCRdb's copy keeps in-frame clones and lacks some. The table includes about 580,000 clones, roughly 98% detected once. The sample was naive CD8+ T cells sorted from blood. This sequence was found in a man younger than 45 in good health.

The CDR3 bases are TGCAGCGCAGAGAGGGGGTACACAGATACGCAGTATTTT. It specifies CSAERGYTDTQYF. This chain uses TRBV29-1 with TRBJ2-3; TRBD1 is a possible D gene (6 bases). This CDR3 comprises 13 residues. The germline CDR1 and CDR2 sequences are SQVTM and ANQGSEA. Trimming took off 7 bases at V and 2 bases at J, with 13 bases between the two ends.